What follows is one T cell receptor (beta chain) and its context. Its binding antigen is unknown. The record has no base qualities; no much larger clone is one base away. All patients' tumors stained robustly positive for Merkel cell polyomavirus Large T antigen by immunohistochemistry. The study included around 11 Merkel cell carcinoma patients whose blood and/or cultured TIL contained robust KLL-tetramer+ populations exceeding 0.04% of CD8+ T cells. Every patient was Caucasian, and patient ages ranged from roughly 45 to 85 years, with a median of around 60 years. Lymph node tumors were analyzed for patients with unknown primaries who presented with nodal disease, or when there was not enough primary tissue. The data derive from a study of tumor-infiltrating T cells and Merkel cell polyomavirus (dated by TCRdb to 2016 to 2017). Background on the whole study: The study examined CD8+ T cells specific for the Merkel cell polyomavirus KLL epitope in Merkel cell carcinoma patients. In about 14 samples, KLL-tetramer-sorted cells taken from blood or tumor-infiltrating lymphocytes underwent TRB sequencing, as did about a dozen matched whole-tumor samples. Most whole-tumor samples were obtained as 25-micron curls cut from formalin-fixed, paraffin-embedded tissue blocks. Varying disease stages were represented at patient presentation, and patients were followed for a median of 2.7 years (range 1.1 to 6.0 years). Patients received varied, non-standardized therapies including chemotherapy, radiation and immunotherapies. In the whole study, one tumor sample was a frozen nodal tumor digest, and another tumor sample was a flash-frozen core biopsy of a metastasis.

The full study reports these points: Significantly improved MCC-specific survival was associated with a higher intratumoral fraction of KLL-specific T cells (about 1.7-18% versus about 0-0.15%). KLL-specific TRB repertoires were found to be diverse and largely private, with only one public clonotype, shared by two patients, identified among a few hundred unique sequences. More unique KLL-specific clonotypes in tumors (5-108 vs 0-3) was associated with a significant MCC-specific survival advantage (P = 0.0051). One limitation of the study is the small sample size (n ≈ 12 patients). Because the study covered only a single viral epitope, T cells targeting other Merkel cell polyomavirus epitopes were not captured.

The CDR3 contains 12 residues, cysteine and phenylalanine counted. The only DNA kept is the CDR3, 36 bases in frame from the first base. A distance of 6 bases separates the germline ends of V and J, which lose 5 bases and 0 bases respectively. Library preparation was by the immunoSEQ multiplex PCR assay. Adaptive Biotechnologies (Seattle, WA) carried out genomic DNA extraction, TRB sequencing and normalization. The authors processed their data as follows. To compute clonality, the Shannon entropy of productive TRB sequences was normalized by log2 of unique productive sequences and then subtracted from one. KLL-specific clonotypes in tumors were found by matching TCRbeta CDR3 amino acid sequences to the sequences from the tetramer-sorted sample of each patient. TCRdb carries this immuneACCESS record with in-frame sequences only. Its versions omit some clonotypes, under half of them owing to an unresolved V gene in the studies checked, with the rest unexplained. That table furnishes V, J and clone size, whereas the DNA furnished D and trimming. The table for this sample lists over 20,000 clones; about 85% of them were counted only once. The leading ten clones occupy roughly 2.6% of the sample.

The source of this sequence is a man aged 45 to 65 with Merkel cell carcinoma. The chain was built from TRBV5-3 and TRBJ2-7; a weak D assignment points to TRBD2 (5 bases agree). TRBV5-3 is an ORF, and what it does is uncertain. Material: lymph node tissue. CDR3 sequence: CARSRDSYEQYF. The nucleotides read TGTGCCAGAAGTCGGGACTCCTACGAGCAGTACTTC.